This TCR beta chain was profiled in a study of OX40 agonist ivuxolimab in advanced cancers. Study-wide context: Patients' therapy was ivuxolimab, an antibody that acts as an agonist of OX40 (CD134). Among those enrolled, mean age was roughly 55 years (range about 23 to 85) and roughly 84% were male.

Clones were read by immunoSEQ multiplex PCR, and TCRdb kept only the in-frame ones, dropping some. The sample has 15,000 to 20,000 clones; about 92% are singletons. Looked up from germline, CDR1 is SGHDT and CDR2 is YYEEEE. V dropped 0 bases and J dropped 7; count of bases not matched to a gene: 11. The CDR3 extends over 16 amino acids. The chain combines TRBV5-6 with TRBJ2-7; 9 positions match TRBD1. The clonotype comes from an adult with an advanced solid tumor such as melanoma, head and neck, liver or kidney cancer. Sequencing used CD4+ or CD8+ T cells sorted from blood, obtained in a trial of the OX40 agonist ivuxolimab. As DNA, the CDR3 is TGTGCCAGCAGCTTGGGACGGAACAGGGGGCTGTATGAGCAGTACTTC. Translated: CASSLGRNRGLYEQYF.